The present entry profiles one T cell receptor beta chain with its context. Its antigen is not yet known. Within one base of it there is no much larger clone, and no base qualities were kept. The TCR beta CDR3 regions were amplified from the RNA transcripts. The first round of RT-PCR for the TCR CDR3 was performed with the HTBI primer set and the Qiagen OneStep RT-PCR kit. Libraries were constructed in a second round of multiplex PCR, after which size selection and purification were performed. Sequencing of the libraries was done on an Illumina HiSeq2000 using paired-end 100 bp reads. The authors' pipeline ran thus. SOAPnuke was used to process the raw data, with reads discarded if the reads contained adapters or uncalled bases, had a mean Phred below 15, or lacked an exact constant-primer or identifier match. High-quality paired reads were merged using COPE v1.2.5, and each unique nucleotide sequence was defined as a clonotype. Clonotypes were aligned to IMGT TRBV, TRBD and TRBJ reference segments using MiTCR v1.1. The analysis included only V-J combinations with a frequency above 0.0001, which together covered 99% to 99.2% of the repertoires. The TCS score was defined as the ratio of F50 (clonal expansion) to E x V (chaos), calculated using BLOSUM62-based TCRdist between CDR3 peptides within each V-J. Welch's t-statistics and random forest reduced just over 500 V-J features to roughly 13, which were used in a naive Bayes classifier (R e1071). TCRdb passed the public sequencing reads through fastp at Q25 and MiXCR, retaining productive beta sequences. Each entry is one CDR3 protein sequence, shown with its most common DNA and genes. None of the V and J calls come from the authors' own analysis; TCRdb made them. The sample records a few hundred thousand distinct CDR3 sequences, about 15% of which are singletons. 29% of the sample comes from the top ten.

In the ophthalmopathy patients, disease was moderately to severely active, with a Clinical Activity Score of 3 or more, a NOSPECS grade of 4 or more, and a duration of less than 3 months. Patients with uncontrolled infections, other autoimmune diseases, pregnancy or lactation were excluded. Diagnoses were based on clinical symptoms, serum thyroxine and TRAb, thyroid ultrasound and orbital computed tomography. Ficoll-Paque density gradient centrifugation was used to isolate PBMCs from approximately 11 ml of fresh peripheral blood. Trizol reagent was used to extract total RNA, and RNA quality was then checked on an Agilent 2100 Bioanalyzer. This entry belongs to a study of T cells in Graves' hyperthyroidism and ophthalmopathy (dated 2019 in TCRdb). For the study in its entirety: Peripheral blood was collected at initial diagnosis, before any treatment. After sampling, hyperthyroidism patients received methimazole starting at 30 mg daily, and ophthalmopathy patients received high-dose intravenous methylprednisolone. In roughly six Graves' hyperthyroidism patients, the study also compared T-cell repertoires from thyroid tissue with T-cell repertoires from blood. TCR V-J signatures able to tell the groups apart were searched for in a discovery cohort of 100 or so patients, of whom more than 40 had Graves' ophthalmopathy and around 56 had stable Graves' hyperthyroidism. The paper reports TCR Vbeta CDR3 sequencing of 135 peripheral blood samples: 40 to 45 ophthalmopathy, 70 to 85 hyperthyroidism and approximately 17 progressor patients. The 95 to 100 discovery patients were randomly divided into training and test sets at a 7:3 ratio. Prospective prediction of ophthalmopathy was tested in an independent validation cohort of 18 to 20 hyperthyroidism patients and some 17 patients who later progressed to ophthalmopathy.

Overall results and qualifications from the work: During validation, the model predicted progression to ophthalmopathy a median of approximately six months ahead of onset, with almost 71% sensitivity and about 75% specificity. In cross-validation, a model built on a 13 V-J signature told ophthalmopathy apart from stable hyperthyroidism with 85% to 90% sensitivity and roughly 83% specificity, and in testing the same model reached 80%/75%. No statistical method was used to fix the sample size in advance, and group allocation was not hidden from the investigators. Most expanded thyroid clonotypes (frequency above 0.001) were also detected in blood, a finding suggesting that blood repertoires may reflect thyroid immune responses.

The sequencing input was blood. The sequence was collected from a woman aged 25 to 39 with Graves' ophthalmopathy.

Here is the DNA: TGTGCCAGCGACAGGGTGGGAGAAAAACTGTTTTTT. Its product reads: CASDRVGEKLFF. This chain joins TRBV19 to TRBJ1-4, with 7 bases matching TRBD1. Ends trimmed: V by 9 bases, J by 8 bases; bases unmatched to a gene: 6. Measured from the cysteine to the phenylalanine, the CDR3 is 12 residues long. Of all the DNA, just the CDR3 is kept, 36 bases in frame from base 1. The germline V gene (reference sequence) specifies LNHDA as CDR1 and SQIVND as CDR2.